The 22 T cell receptor beta chains listed next were all sequenced from one sample in a study of Graves' ophthalmopathy and Graves' hyperthyroidism. From RNA, the CDR3 regions of TCR beta chains were amplified and sequenced. Following a first-round RT-PCR that used HTBI primers, a second-round multiplex PCR was carried out. Via MiXCR, TCRdb re-called the multiplex PCR reads, giving one row per CDR3 protein. Of almost 750,000 distinct CDR3 sequences in the sample, around 40% were seen once. Sequencing used peripheral blood. These receptors were collected from an adult man with Graves' ophthalmopathy.

The chain employs TRBV25-1 and TRBJ2-2, with 15 bases that match TRBD2. Germline V gene lookup returns CDR1 MGHDK and CDR2 SYGVNS. V shed 5 bases, J shed 5 bases, and the junction held 9 bases outside the gene matches. This CDR3 comprises 18 residues. CDR3 DNA: TGTGCCAGCAGTCCGGGACTAGCGGGAGGTGGACGGACCGGGGAGCTGTTTTTT. Protein sequence: CASSPGLAGGGRTGELFF.

The rearrangement joins TRBV7-7 to TRBJ2-7; 9 nucleotides align to TRBD2. CDR3 size: 16 residues. Germline CDR1 is SSHAT and CDR2 is FNYEAQ (reference sequence). J lost 7 bases, V lost 0 bases, and 10 bases had no gene match. This chain's CDR3 is CASSLAAGGLPGEQYF. The CDR3 region has the DNA TGTGCCAGCAGCTTAGCGGCGGGAGGGCTACCCGGGGAGCAGTACTTC.

This clonotype was picked up many times. The chain recombines TRBV9 with TRBJ2-5; TRBD1 matches 9 bases. Germline V lookup: CDR1 SGDLS, CDR2 YYNGEE. The CDR3 is 15 amino acids. V was pared by 4 bases and J by 4 bases, with 8 bases of the junction left unmatched. CDR3 nucleotide sequence: TGTGCCAGCAGCCCTCGACAGGGGGATAGAGAGACCCAGTACTTC. Its translation is CASSPRQGDRETQYF.

This clonotype was counted many times. The chain joins TRBV20-1 to TRBJ1-2; 10 bases align to TRBD1. Germline CDR1 and CDR2: DFQATT and SNEGSKA (reference sequence). Losses at the gene ends were 5 bases for V and 3 bases for J; bases not matched to a gene: 6. The CDR3 totals 14 residues. The CDR3 bases are TGCAGTGCTGGCGGGACAGGGGCTGACTATGGCTACACCTTC. Translating it yields CSAGGTGADYGYTF.

CDR3 bases: TGTGCCACCATGACAGGGGGCGGCCAGACCGGGGAGCTGTTTTTT. Translating gives CATMTGGGQTGELFF. The chain uses TRBV10-3 and TRBJ2-2; 10 bases map to TRBD1. Germline V gene sequence: CDR1 ENHRY, CDR2 SYGVKD. The trim removed 10 bases at V and 5 bases at J, leaving 10 bases unmatched. The CDR3 has 15 amino acids.

This clonotype was seen repeatedly, ten times or more. V and J are TRBV20-1 and TRBJ1-5; D possibly corresponds to TRBD1 (5 bases). The CDR3 is 13 residues long. The germline V and J ends were trimmed by 3 bases and 11 bases, with 17 bases remaining between them. Germline values: CDR1 DFQATT, CDR2 SNEGSKA (reference sequence). CDR3 bases: TGCAGTGCTAGTGCGGTCCAGGGAGGTTCCCAGCATTTT. This translates into CSASAVQGGSQHF.

V gene TRBV27 combines with J gene TRBJ1-2; unclear D gene. Deletions cut 5 bases from V and 7 bases from J, with 14 bases between. Per germline, CDR1 MNHEY and CDR2 SMNVEV (reference sequence). This CDR3 is built from 13 residues. In DNA, the CDR3 is TGTGCCAGCAGTGTCTCGAAGACGGCTGGCTACACCTTC. Its protein product is CASSVSKTAGYTF.

The chain carries TRBV25-1 and TRBJ1-2, with D unresolved. CDR1 and CDR2 (germline): MGHDK, SYGVNS. V lost 8 bases and J 6 bases, leaving 16 bases between the germline ends. The CDR3 runs to 13 residues. The chain's CDR3 is CASSSLILNGYTF. CDR3 sequence (DNA): TGTGCCAGCTCATCCCTGATTTTGAATGGCTACACCTTC.

This clonotype was counted a few times. The chain employs TRBV20-1 and TRBJ2-7; 8 positions match TRBD2. J gave up 2 bases and V 6 bases, and 12 bases lay outside the gene matches. This CDR3 region has 15 residues. Germline V lookup: CDR1 DFQATT, CDR2 SNEGSKA (reference sequence). CDR3 residues: CSAPRGRAGAYEQYF. In DNA form, the CDR3 reads TGCAGTGCCCCCCGAGGAAGAGCGGGAGCCTACGAGCAGTACTTC.

The rearrangement joins TRBV2 to TRBJ2-7, with TRBD2 as a possible D gene (5 bases). This CDR3 region has 13 residues. Germline V gene data show CDR1 as SNHLY and CDR2 as FYNNEI. Trimming removed 8 bases from V and 7 bases from J, with 18 bases in between. The CDR3 bases are TGTGCCAGCGTTGAAGGGCGGGTCGAGGAGCAGTACTTC. Protein sequence: CASVEGRVEEQYF.

This clonotype has only a few counts. The CDR3 DNA is TGTGCCAGCAGTTACCAGGGACGGGGTGAAGCTTTCTTT. This gives the protein CASSYQGRGEAFF. The rearrangement links TRBV6-6 to TRBJ1-1; D is perhaps TRBD1 (5 bases). CDR1 and CDR2 from the germline V gene are MNHNY and SVGAGI (reference sequence). There are 13 residues in the CDR3. V was clipped by 2 bases and J by 7 bases, with 11 bases between them.

The gene calls are TRBV12-3 or TRBV12-4 and TRBJ2-7; TRBD2 is a possible D gene (6 bases). The CDR3 is 18 amino acids. V dropped 4 bases and J dropped 3 bases, with 25 bases sitting between them. CDR3 sequence reads: CASSSRHSTREWVYEQYF. CDR3 DNA sequence: TGTGCCAGCAGTTCACGACACTCCACACGGGAGTGGGTCTACGAGCAGTACTTC.

This clonotype showed up many times. The chain uses TRBV7-9 and TRBJ2-6, with D maybe TRBD2 (6 bases). The CDR3 has 14 residues. Per the germline V gene, CDR1 is SEHNR and CDR2 is FQNEAQ (reference sequence). V lost 8 bases and J lost 0, with 8 bases in between. This CDR3 reads CASGTYSGANVLTF. The CDR3 DNA reads TGTGCCAGCGGGACTTACTCTGGGGCCAACGTCCTGACTTTC.

In this sample, this clonotype turned up many times. The CDR3 bases are TGCGCCAGCAGTGAGGGGGAGGGGCCCCAGCATTTT. Encoded protein: CASSEGEGPQHF. The genes are TRBV10-2 and TRBJ1-5; D unresolved. Germline-derived CDR1 and CDR2 are WSHSY and SAAADI. The CDR3 consists of 12 residues. Trimming left V 2 bases short and J 9 bases short, with 8 bases between.

This sequence joins TRBV7-4 and TRBJ1-2; D might be TRBD1 (6 bases). The germline CDR1 and CDR2 sequences are SGHVT and SQSDAQ. V dropped 1 base and J dropped 0 bases, with 15 bases sitting between them. This CDR3 spans 17 amino acids. CDR3 DNA: TGTGCCAGCAGCTTAGGCCTTCCCGGACAGCCTAACTATGGCTACACCTTC. Its translation: CASSLGLPGQPNYGYTF.

This clonotype was detected a few times. The chain is built from TRBV5-1 and TRBJ2-3; D is uncertain. Germline V gives CDR1 SGHRS, CDR2 YFSETQ. The CDR3 has 12 amino acids. Trimming cost V 2 bases and J 5 bases, with 6 bases left between them. CDR3 nucleotides: TGCGCCAGCAGCTTTGCAGAAGATACGCAGTATTTT. Protein product: CASSFAEDTQYF.

V usage is TRBV7-9 and J usage is TRBJ2-7; D perhaps matches TRBD1 (6 bases). V lost 2 bases and J 1 base, leaving 12 bases between the germline ends. There are 15 residues in the CDR3. CDR1 and CDR2 from the germline V gene are SEHNR and FQNEAQ (reference sequence). In DNA, the CDR3 is TGTGCCAGCAGCTTAACAGGGCCAGGATCCTACGAGCAGTACTTC. Amino acids: CASSLTGPGSYEQYF. The complete variable domain, with remaining parts taken from reference TRBV7-9 and TRBJ2-7, reads DTGVSQNPRHKITKRGQNVTFRCDPISEHNRLYWYRQTLGQGPEFLTYFQNEAQLEKSRLLSDRFSAERPKGSFSTLEIQRTEQGDSAMYLCASSLTGPGSYEQYFGPGTRLTVT.

CDR3 amino acids: CASSLEGAMNTEAFF. The CDR3 region has the DNA TGCGCCAGCAGCTTGGAGGGAGCCATGAACACTGAAGCTTTCTTT. The chain couples TRBV4-3 to TRBJ1-1; D uncertain. V lost 5 bases to trimming and J lost 0 bases, with 13 bases between them. Germline V gives CDR1 LGHNA, CDR2 YSLEER. The CDR3 sequence is 15 residues long.

This clonotype showed up many times. The chain couples TRBV29-1 to TRBJ1-3; 9 nucleotides line up with TRBD1. CDR3 length: 14 amino acids. V was pared by 7 bases and J by 4 bases, with 8 bases of the junction left unmatched. Germline values: CDR1 SQVTM, CDR2 ANQGSEA. The CDR3 coding sequence is TGCAGCGCAGGGGGACAGGGAACGGGAAACACCATATATTTT. Translation gives CSAGGQGTGNTIYF.

This clonotype was recorded only once. Given a much more abundant clone one base away, this may be a read error. This chain links TRBV19 with TRBJ2-5; D may be TRBD1 or TRBD2 (5 bases each). This CDR3 is built from 14 residues. V was cut by 11 bases and J by 5 bases, with 21 bases left in between. The germline V gene encodes CDR1 LNHDA and CDR2 SQIVND (reference sequence). CDR3 sequence reads: CAPRSEGMRETQYF. Written as DNA, the CDR3 is TGTGCCCCCCGGTCCGAGGGGATGAGGGAGACCCAGTACTTC.

This rearrangement joins TRBV2 to TRBJ2-5; possibly TRBD2 for D (5 bases). The CDR3 spans 12 residues. The V gene lost 4 bases and the J gene lost 5 bases, with 8 bases spanning the gap. CDR1 and CDR2 (germline): SNHLY, FYNNEI. This CDR3 reads CASSGEPETQYF. The CDR3 bases are TGTGCCAGCAGTGGGGAGCCGGAGACCCAGTACTTC.

This clonotype has a handful of counts. The chain recombines TRBV2 with TRBJ2-3, with TRBD2 matching over 8 bases. The J segment lost 5 bases and the V segment lost 4 bases, leaving 8 bases of the junction unmatched. Germline loops: CDR1 SNHLY, CDR2 FYNNEI. CDR3 length equals 15 residues. CDR3 amino acids: CASSVNGGAVDTQYF. CDR3 sequence (DNA): TGTGCCAGCAGTGTTAACGGGGGGGCAGTAGATACGCAGTATTTT.